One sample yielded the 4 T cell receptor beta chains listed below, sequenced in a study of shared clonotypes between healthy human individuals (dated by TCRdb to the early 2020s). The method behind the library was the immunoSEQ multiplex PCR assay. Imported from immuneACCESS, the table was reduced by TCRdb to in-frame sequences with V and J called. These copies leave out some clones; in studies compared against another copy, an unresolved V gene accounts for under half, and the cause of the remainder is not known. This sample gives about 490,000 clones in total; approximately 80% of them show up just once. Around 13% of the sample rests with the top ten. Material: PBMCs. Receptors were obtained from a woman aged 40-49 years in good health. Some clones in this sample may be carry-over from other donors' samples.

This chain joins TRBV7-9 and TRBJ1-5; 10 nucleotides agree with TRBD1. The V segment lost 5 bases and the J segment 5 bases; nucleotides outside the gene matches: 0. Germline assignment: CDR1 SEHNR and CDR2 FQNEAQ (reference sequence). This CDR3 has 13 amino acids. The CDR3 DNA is TGTGCCAGCAGCGACAGGGGGCATCAGCCCCAGCATTTT. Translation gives CASSDRGHQPQHF.

CDR3 protein: CASSLGPAGELFF. The CDR3, as DNA: TGTGCCAGCAGCTTAGGGCCAGCTGGGGAGCTGTTTTTT. The V call is TRBV7-9, the J call TRBJ2-2; no clear D. The germline V and J ends were trimmed by 1 base and 8 bases, with 8 bases remaining between them. The CDR3 spans 13 residues. The germline V gene has CDR1 SEHNR and CDR2 FQNEAQ (reference sequence).

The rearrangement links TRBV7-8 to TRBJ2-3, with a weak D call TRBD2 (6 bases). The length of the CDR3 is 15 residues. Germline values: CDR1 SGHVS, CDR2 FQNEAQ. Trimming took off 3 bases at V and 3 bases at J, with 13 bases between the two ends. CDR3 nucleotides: TGTGCCAGCAGCTTTACCGGGAGTGGAACAGATACGCAGTATTTT. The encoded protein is CASSFTGSGTDTQYF.

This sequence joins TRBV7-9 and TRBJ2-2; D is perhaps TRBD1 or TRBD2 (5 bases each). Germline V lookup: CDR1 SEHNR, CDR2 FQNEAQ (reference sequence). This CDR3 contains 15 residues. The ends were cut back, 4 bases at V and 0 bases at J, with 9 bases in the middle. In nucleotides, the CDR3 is TGTGCCAGCAGCTGGGGGAGCGCGAACACCGGGGAGCTGTTTTTT. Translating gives CASSWGSANTGELFF.